Described below is a single T cell receptor beta chain sequence and its context. This clonotype was seen ten or more times. No antigen is known for it. Per-nucleotide qualities are absent, and no much larger clonotype sits a single base away. The library was generated by RACE. For sequencing, a NextSeq 500 was employed. Library preparation attached unique molecular identifiers to individual cDNA molecules for quantitative, reproducible TCR counting. Both TCR alpha and TCR beta chains were sequenced from each blood RNA sample. The authors' analysis ran thus. The median number of TCRs per sample was roughly 98,000, ranging from about 20,000 to 690,600. The Decombinator software suite was used to annotate V, J and CDR3 in the TCR reads. Every sample was subsampled to the same number of TCRs (28,000) for the PS versus PT1 abundance plots. TCRs were defined as expanded if absent before sensitization and observed at least eight times at the 2-week time point. TCRdb took the public reads, trimmed them with fastp at Q25, ran MiXCR for clone calling and kept in-frame beta chains. Records with the same CDR3 protein are collapsed into one entry carrying the most frequent genes and DNA. These V and J calls are TCRdb output, not the study's own analysis. The sample records approximately 60,000 distinct CDR3 sequences, roughly 12% of which are singletons. Under 5% of the sample lies in the top ten.

Here V drops 7 bases and J drops 9 bases, and the junction holds 18 bases not matched to any gene. From a lookup of the germline V gene, CDR1 and CDR2 are MDHEN and SYDVKM. Measured from the cysteine to the phenylalanine, the CDR3 is 15 residues long. Of the read, only the CDR3 DNA is kept; its 45 bases are in frame from base 1. According to the study, the label for this sample's time point signals: pre-sensitization, week 0. The meaning of the sample's treatment or condition label: therapeutic diphenylcyclopropenone sensitization with weekly scalp DPC. At every patch-test visit, the blood draw took place before the patch test was put on. Eligible patients were aged 18 to 70, diagnosed with alopecia, deemed suitable for DPC therapy, and excluded if pregnant. Total RNA was extracted from unfractionated whole blood collected in Tempus Blood RNA tubes. This entry belongs to a study of human T cells and chemical hapten exposure (dated by TCRdb to about 2021). Concerning the study at large: For sensitization, 2% DPC in acetone was applied to a 2 cm by 2 cm area of upper inner arm skin. Weekly therapeutic DPC doses were additionally applied to the scalp of patients throughout the roughly 26-week study period. Patch testing was performed on the upper back with Finn chambers containing 0.01% DPC, and the patch tests were scored after 6 days according to International Contact Dermatitis Research Group standards. The patient cohort, mostly female, included alopecia areata with under or over 50% scalp involvement, alopecia totalis and alopecia universalis. The libraries were sequenced as a pool, and the TCR yield per sample differed mostly because of small variations in library volumes within the pool. This study followed changes in the peripheral blood TCR repertoire in vivo during primary and secondary sensitization of alopecia patients to the hapten diphenylcyclopropenone (DPC). Blood samples were taken from patients before sensitization (week 0) and then at 2, 6 and about 24 weeks after DPC sensitization. For TCR sequencing, blood came from 25 to 30 alopecia patients at anywhere from one to four time points (pre-sensitization, 2, 6 and 24 weeks).

Broader findings and caveats from the paper: The number of TCRs above 1 in 1000 frequency did not change with DPC sensitization; there was no evidence of global repertoire structure alterations. Because every patient had alopecia, a presumed autoimmune disease, the patients' immune response might differ from that of healthy individuals. A positive correlation was found between the number of PT1 expanded TCRs and patch test score, with significance reached at thresholds 8, 16 and 32 but not 4. Significantly more large CDR3 similarity clusters were formed by expanded TCRs than by pre-sensitization or healthy control sets, consistent with antigen-driven responses. Repeated subsampling changed both the strength of the expansion versus patch-test correlation and the threshold at which that correlation became significant.

Sequencing used whole blood, obtained in connection with sensitization to the hapten diphenylcyclopropenone (DPC). The rearrangement combines TRBV28 with TRBJ2-7; a stretch of 7 junction bases matches TRBD1. The sequence was obtained from a woman in her 40s with alopecia areata. Some clones in this sample may be carry-over from other donors' samples. The CDR3 sequence is CASTPGTAPYLGQYF. In nucleotides, the sequence is TGTGCCAGCACTCCGGGGACAGCGCCTTACCTGGGGCAGTACTTC.